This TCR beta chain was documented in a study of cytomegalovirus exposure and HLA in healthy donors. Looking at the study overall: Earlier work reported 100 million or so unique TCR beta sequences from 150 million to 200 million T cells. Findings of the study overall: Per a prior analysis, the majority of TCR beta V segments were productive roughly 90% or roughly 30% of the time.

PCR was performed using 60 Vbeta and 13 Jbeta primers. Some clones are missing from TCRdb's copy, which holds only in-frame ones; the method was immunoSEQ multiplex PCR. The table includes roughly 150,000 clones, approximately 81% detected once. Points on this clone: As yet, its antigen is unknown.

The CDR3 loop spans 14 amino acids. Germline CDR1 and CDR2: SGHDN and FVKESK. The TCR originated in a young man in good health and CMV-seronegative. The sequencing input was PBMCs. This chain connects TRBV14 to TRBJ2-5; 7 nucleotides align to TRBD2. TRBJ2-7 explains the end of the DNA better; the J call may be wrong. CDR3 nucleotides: TGTGCCAGCAGCCAGCGGCGGGAGTTCGACGAGCAGTACTTC. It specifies CASSQRREFDEQYF.